This TCR beta chain comes out of a study of T cells after yellow fever vaccination (dated by TCRdb to the late 2010s). Looking at the study overall: The SMART-Seq v4 Ultra Low Input RNA kit was used to prepare libraries from fractions with low cell numbers. Two healthy male donors, one aged 18 to 30 and one aged 30 to 40 years, made up the cohort. Bulk TCR alpha and beta repertoires were sequenced longitudinally to track T-cell clones before and after primary and booster YFV17D yellow fever vaccination. Blood samples were taken at several timepoints before and after primary and secondary immunization, and bulk PBMC replicates and cell subsets were isolated.

Interpreted using the paper, the treatment or condition label stands for: live attenuated yellow fever vaccine strain. A standard Ficoll-Paque protocol was used to isolate PBMCs from peripheral blood. Dynabeads CD4 and CD8 positive selection kits were used to isolate CD4 and CD8 T-cell fractions. TriZol was used to extract RNA from bulk PBMCs, CD4 and CD8 fractions, and dextramer-positive and dextramer-negative fractions. Sequencing was carried out with an Illumina NovaSeq 6000. TCR cDNA was made using 5'RACE template switching, a step that added a universal primer site and unique molecular identifiers. Priming of cDNA synthesis was performed from both the TCR alpha and TCR beta constant segments. Library amplification involved two PCR steps, and the second step added sample barcodes and sequencing adapters. Libraries were sequenced on Illumina HiSeq 2500 (2x100 bp) or NovaSeq (2x150 bp). The original pipeline was this. Demultiplexing of reads and collapsing into UMI consensus sequences were performed with MIGEC, and V(D)J alignment was carried out with MiXCR. Vaccine-responding clonotypes were identified with edgeR using replicate PBMC samples, with FDR below 0.01 and a log2 fold change above 5 up to day 15 being required. Each bulk clonotype was labeled CD4 or CD8 based on which sequenced repertoire, CD4 or CD8, contained the clonotype at higher abundance. The raw public reads went through TCRdb reprocessing: fastp at Q25, MiXCR clone calling, in-frame beta chains kept. Rows with one shared CDR3 protein collapse into an entry with the most common genes and DNA. TCRdb's processing, not the study's, gives the V and J calls here. This sample comprises nearly 300,000 distinct CDR3 sequences, around 10% of them detected only once. The ten largest clones add up to about 3% of the sample.

CDR1 and CDR2, looked up from the germline V gene, are SGDLS and YYNGEE. The cysteine opens and the phenylalanine closes a CDR3 of 16 amino acids. Only the CDR3 region is kept as DNA, spanning 48 bases read in frame from base 1. The germline V end is reduced by 1 base and the J end by 2 bases; junction bases left unmatched: 5. What the authors observed across the whole study: Compared with the primary T-cell response, the secondary T-cell response was faster but weaker, reaching its peak on day 5 rather than on day 15. After the booster, most of the clones that had expanded following primary vaccination were detected again (almost 98% of CD4 and 80% to 90% of CD8), which suggests that memory was broadly maintained. A small share of clonotypes was detected in both CD4 and CD8 compartments, with the overlap likely arising from convergent recombination. Computational filtering was required because FACS-sorted repertoires could contain abundant contaminating clonotypes from the bulk population. Because only two donors were included in the study, the extent to which the findings can be generalized is limited.

This clonotype came up a few times. Its antigen is not yet known. No much larger clone is present one base from it, and per-base qualities are unavailable. The sample in question was CD4+ T cells sorted from PBMCs, obtained 5 days after the yellow fever booster vaccination. This sequence uses TRBV9 and TRBJ2-1, with 8 bases aligning to TRBD2. This receptor was taken from a man between 18 and 35 years old who received the YFV17D yellow fever vaccine. The DNA is TGTGCCAGCAGCGTAAGGGCGGGGGGTACCTACAATGAGCAGTTCTTC. The translation is CASSVRAGGTYNEQFF.